This entry lists 12 T cell receptor beta chains sequenced from one sample in a study of T cell repertoires in cytomegalovirus infection. TCRdb itself ran the reads through MiXCR, one entry per CDR3 protein. The sample has 200,000 to 300,000 distinct CDR3 sequences, roughly 10% seen once. The specimen was PBMCs. These receptors came from a human donor in good health (CMV status not recorded). Some clones in this sample may be carry-over from other donors' samples.

At least ten counts were recorded for this clonotype. The V gene is TRBV7-2, the J gene TRBJ1-5; 7 bases fit TRBD1. CDR1 is SGHTA and CDR2 is FQGNSA in the germline V gene. The J segment lost 3 bases and the V segment lost 4 bases, leaving 6 bases of the junction unmatched. The CDR3 is made up of 15 amino acids. As DNA, the CDR3 is TGTGCCAGCAGCTCCGGACAGGCCTACAATCAGCCCCAGCATTTT. Encoded protein: CASSSGQAYNQPQHF.

The table lists this clonotype with a few counts. The chain is built from TRBV7-2 and TRBJ2-7; 8 bases align to TRBD1. CDR3 size: 14 residues. The V gene end was trimmed by 4 bases and the J gene end by 6 bases; junction bases not matched to a gene: 8. Germline V CDR1 and CDR2: SGHTA, FQGNSA. CDR3 in amino acids: CASSWDGQGVEQYF. The CDR3 bases are TGTGCCAGCAGCTGGGATGGACAGGGAGTCGAGCAGTACTTC.

This clonotype has a count of ten or more. The chain couples TRBV12-3 or TRBV12-4 to TRBJ1-1; a possible D gene is TRBD1 (5 bases). Trimming removed 7 bases from V and 5 bases from J, with 14 bases in between. The CDR3 totals 13 residues. Written as DNA, the CDR3 is TGTGCCAGCAATCCGTTTCCAGGGACTGAAGCTTTCTTT. It yields the protein CASNPFPGTEAFF.

This clonotype came up a few times. J is TRBJ1-6 and V is TRBV19; the D is unclear. V was cut by 9 bases and J by 0 bases, with 9 bases left in between. CDR1 and CDR2 from the germline V gene are LNHDA and SQIVND (reference sequence). This CDR3 spans 14 amino acids. The CDR3 sequence: CASMRSSYNSPLHF. The CDR3 DNA reads TGTGCCAGCATGAGGAGCTCCTATAATTCACCCCTCCACTTT.

This clonotype was counted ten times or more. The chain uses TRBV14 and TRBJ2-3; either TRBD1 or TRBD2 may supply D (5 bases each). Germline V CDR1 and CDR2: SGHDN, FVKESK. The CDR3 contains 15 residues. V shed 0 bases and J shed 2 bases, with 9 bases lying between them. The CDR3 bases are TGTGCCAGCAGCCAAGATCTGGGGACCACAGATACGCAGTATTTT. Protein product: CASSQDLGTTDTQYF.

The table lists this clonotype with many counts. The CDR3: CASSPNGAFPSTDTQYF. Written as DNA, the CDR3 is TGTGCCAGCAGCCCCAATGGGGCGTTTCCGAGCACAGATACGCAGTATTTT. The chain has TRBV7-2 and TRBJ2-3; a possible D gene is TRBD1 (5 bases). The CDR3 length is 17 residues. Trimming cost V 5 bases and J 0 bases, with 18 bases left between them. CDR1 and CDR2 from the germline V gene are SGHTA and FQGNSA.

In this sample, this clonotype turned up many times. The V call is TRBV7-2, the J call TRBJ2-7, with D possibly TRBD2 on 6 matching bases. Germline lookup yields CDR1 SGHTA and CDR2 FQGNSA. This CDR3 region has 14 residues. Trimming left V 0 bases short and J 3 bases short, with 9 bases between. CDR3 loop: CASSLAPGVYEQYF. The CDR3, as DNA: TGTGCCAGCAGCTTAGCGCCGGGGGTCTACGAGCAGTACTTC. Full variable domain (missing parts from reference TRBV7-2 and TRBJ2-7): GAGVSQSPSNKVTEKGKDVELRCDPISGHTALYWYRQSLGQGLEFLIYFQGNSAPDKSGLPSDRFSAERTGGSVSTLTIQRTQQEDSAVYLCASSLAPGVYEQYFGPGTRLTVT.

This clonotype was seen ten or more times. V is TRBV7-2 and J is TRBJ1-6; D is undetermined. The CDR3 loop spans 17 amino acids. The V gene's germline CDR1 is SGHTA and CDR2 FQGNSA. V was clipped by 3 bases and J by 0 bases, with 12 bases between them. This CDR3 is CASSLDDTASYNSPLHF. The CDR3 nucleotides are TGTGCCAGCAGCTTGGACGACACAGCCTCCTATAATTCACCCCTCCACTTT.

In its sample, this clonotype was seen many times. The V and J genes are TRBV7-6 and TRBJ2-1; 8 positions match TRBD1. The CDR3 consists of 15 residues. V lost 4 bases and J lost 8; bases outside the gene matches: 10. From germline, CDR1 is SGHVS and CDR2 FNYEAQ. The CDR3 bases are TGTGCCAGCAGCTCAGGGGTAACCAGGGGGCATGAGCAGTTCTTC. This sequence encodes CASSSGVTRGHEQFF.

Ten or more counts support this clonotype. This chain uses TRBV30 with TRBJ1-1, with D hard to call. The ends were cut back, 4 bases at V and 5 bases at J, with 14 bases in the middle. The CDR3 runs to 13 residues. Germline V CDR1 and CDR2: GTSNPN, SVGIG (reference sequence). CDR3 protein: CAWKSVGNTEAFF. CDR3 DNA: TGTGCCTGGAAATCCGTAGGCAATACTGAAGCTTTCTTT.

This clonotype was detected only a few times. The rearrangement links TRBV10-3 to TRBJ2-5, with D uncertain. Per the germline V gene, CDR1 is ENHRY and CDR2 is SYGVKD. The CDR3 loop spans 13 amino acids. Trimming cost V 2 bases and J 5 bases, with 9 bases left between them. CDR3 coding DNA: TGTGCCATCAGTGAGGGCCCCGGGGAGACCCAGTACTTC. The encoded protein is CAISEGPGETQYF.

The table lists this clonotype with many counts. This chain connects TRBV6-5 to TRBJ1-2; D uncertain. This CDR3 contains 14 residues. Germline lookup yields CDR1 MNHEY and CDR2 SVGAGI. V lost 0 bases to trimming and J lost 3 bases, with 8 bases between them. In DNA, the CDR3 is TGTGCCAGCAGTTACTCGGCGGCAGACTATGGCTACACCTTC. The encoded protein is CASSYSAADYGYTF.